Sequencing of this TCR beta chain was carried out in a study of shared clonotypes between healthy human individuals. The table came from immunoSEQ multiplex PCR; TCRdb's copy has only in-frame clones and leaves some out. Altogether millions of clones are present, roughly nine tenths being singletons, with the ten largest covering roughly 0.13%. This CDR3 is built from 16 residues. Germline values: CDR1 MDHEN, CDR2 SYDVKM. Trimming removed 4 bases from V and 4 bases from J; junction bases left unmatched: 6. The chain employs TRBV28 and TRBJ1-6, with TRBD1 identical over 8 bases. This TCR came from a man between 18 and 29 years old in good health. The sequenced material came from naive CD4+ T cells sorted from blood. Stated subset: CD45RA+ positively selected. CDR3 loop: CASSSAGTGYNSPLHF. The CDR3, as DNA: TGTGCCAGCAGTTCCGCCGGGACAGGATATAATTCACCCCTCCACTTT.